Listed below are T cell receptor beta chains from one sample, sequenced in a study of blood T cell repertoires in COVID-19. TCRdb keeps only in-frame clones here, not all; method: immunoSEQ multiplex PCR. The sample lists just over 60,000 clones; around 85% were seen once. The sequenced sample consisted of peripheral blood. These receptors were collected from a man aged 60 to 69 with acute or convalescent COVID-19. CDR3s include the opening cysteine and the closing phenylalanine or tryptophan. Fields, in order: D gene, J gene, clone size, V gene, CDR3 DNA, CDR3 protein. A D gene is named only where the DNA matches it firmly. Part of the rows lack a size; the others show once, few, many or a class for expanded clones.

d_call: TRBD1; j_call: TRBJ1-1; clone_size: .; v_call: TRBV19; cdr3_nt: TGTGCCAGTAATCCGACAGGGAGAACTGAAGCTTTCTTT; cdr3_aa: CASNPTGRTEAFF
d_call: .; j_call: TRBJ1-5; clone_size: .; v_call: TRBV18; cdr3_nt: TGTGCCAGCTCACAACAGGGTGGGGATCAGCCCCAGCATTTT; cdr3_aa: CASSQQGGDQPQHF
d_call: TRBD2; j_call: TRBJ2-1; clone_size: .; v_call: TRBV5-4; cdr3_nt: TGTGCCAGCAGCTTCGAACTAGCGGGAGGACGAGATGAGCAGTTCTTC; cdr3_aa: CASSFELAGGRDEQFF
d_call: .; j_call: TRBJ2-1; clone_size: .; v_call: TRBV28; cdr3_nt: TGTGCCAGCCGGCGGCTACATCGGGGCAATGAGCAGTTCTTC; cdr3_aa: CASRRLHRGNEQFF
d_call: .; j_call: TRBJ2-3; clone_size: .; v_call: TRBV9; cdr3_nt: TGTGCCAGCGGTTGGGGAGCAGATACGCAGTATTTT; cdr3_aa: CASGWGADTQYF
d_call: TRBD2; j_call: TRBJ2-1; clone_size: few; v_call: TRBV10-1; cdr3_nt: TGCGCCAGCAGTGGGACTAGCGGCCGAAATGAGCAGTTCTTC; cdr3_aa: CASSGTSGRNEQFF
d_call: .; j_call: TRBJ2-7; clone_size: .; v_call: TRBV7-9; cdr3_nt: TGTGCCAGCAGCTTAGAGGGGCCCTACGAGCAGTACTTC; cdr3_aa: CASSLEGPYEQYF
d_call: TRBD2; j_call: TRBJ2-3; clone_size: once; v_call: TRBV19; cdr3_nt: TGTGCCAGTAACGCGGGAGTGGTAGATACGCAGTATTTT; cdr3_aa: CASNAGVVDTQYF
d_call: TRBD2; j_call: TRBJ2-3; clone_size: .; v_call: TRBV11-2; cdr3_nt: TGTGCCAGCAGCTTTAGCGGGAGCACAGATACGCAGTATTTT; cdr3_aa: CASSFSGSTDTQYF
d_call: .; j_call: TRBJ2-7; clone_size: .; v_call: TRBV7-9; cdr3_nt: TGTGCCAGCAGCCGGACAGCGAACGAGCAGTACTTC; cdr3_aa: CASSRTANEQYF
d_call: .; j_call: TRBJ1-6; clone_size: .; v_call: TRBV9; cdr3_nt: TGTGCCAGCAGCGTAGCACAGTATAATTCACCCCTCCACTTT; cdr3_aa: CASSVAQYNSPLHF
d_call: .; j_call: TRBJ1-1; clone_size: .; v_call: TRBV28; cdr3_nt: TGTGCCAGCAGTGTAGGGGGTGTCGGGAACCCTGAAGCTTTCTTT; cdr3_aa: CASSVGGVGNPEAFF
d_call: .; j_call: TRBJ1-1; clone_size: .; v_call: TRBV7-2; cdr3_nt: TGTGCCAGCAGCTTGGACAGACACACTGAAGCTTTCTTT; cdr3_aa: CASSLDRHTEAFF
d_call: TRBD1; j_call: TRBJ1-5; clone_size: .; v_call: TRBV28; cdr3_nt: TGTGCCAGCAGCCCCAGGGGGATTCAGCCCCAGCATTTT; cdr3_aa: CASSPRGIQPQHF
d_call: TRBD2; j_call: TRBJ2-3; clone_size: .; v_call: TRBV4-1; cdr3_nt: TGCGCCAGCAGCCAGCCTAGCGGGAGGAGCACAGATACGCAGTATTTT; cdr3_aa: CASSQPSGRSTDTQYF
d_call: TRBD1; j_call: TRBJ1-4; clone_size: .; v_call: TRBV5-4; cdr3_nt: TGTGCCAGCAGCCCAGTCGGACAGGGGGATGAAAAACTGTTTTTT; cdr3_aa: CASSPVGQGDEKLFF
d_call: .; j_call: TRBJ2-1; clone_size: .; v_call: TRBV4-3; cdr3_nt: TGCGCCAGCAGCCAGGGGCCTTCGGACAGCTACAATGAGCAGTTCTTC; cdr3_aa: CASSQGPSDSYNEQFF